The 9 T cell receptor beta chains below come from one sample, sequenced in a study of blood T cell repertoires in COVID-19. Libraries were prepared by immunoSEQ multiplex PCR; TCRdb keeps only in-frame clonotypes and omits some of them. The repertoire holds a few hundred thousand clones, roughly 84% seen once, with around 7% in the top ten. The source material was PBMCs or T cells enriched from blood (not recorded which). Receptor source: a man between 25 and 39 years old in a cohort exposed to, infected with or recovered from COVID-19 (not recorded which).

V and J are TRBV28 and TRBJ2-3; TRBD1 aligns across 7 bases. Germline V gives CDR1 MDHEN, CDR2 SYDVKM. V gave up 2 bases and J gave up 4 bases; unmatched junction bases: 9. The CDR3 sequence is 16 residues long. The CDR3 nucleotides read TGTGCCAGCAGTTTACGTCTGACAGGGAGCCCAGATACGCAGTATTTT. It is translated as CASSLRLTGSPDTQYF.

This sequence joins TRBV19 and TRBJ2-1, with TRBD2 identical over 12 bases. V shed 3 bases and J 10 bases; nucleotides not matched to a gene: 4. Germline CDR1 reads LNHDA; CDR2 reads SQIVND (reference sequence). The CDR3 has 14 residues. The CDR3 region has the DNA TGTGCCAGTAGTATGGGACTAGCGGGCCACGAGCAGTTCTTC. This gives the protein CASSMGLAGHEQFF.

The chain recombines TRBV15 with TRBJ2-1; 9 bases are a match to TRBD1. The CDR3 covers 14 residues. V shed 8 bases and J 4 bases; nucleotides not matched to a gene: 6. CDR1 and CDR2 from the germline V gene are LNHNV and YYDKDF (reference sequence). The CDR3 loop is CATQWGQGYNEQFF. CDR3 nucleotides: TGTGCCACCCAATGGGGACAGGGATACAATGAGCAGTTCTTC.

This CDR3 reads CASSVPGQGNTEAFF. CDR3 in DNA: TGTGCCAGCAGTGTCCCGGGACAGGGAAACACTGAAGCTTTCTTT. V usage is TRBV6-2 or TRBV6-3 and J usage is TRBJ1-1; 9 nucleotides agree with TRBD1. CDR1 and CDR2 from the germline V gene are MNHEY and SVGEGT. This CDR3 has 15 residues. J was trimmed by 2 bases and V by 5 bases; bases with no gene match: 6.

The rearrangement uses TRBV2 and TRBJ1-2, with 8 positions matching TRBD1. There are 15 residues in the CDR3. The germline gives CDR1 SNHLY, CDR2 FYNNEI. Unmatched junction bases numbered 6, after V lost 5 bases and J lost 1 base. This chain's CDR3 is CASSPMDRDNYGYTF. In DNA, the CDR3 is TGTGCCAGCAGTCCTATGGACAGGGATAACTATGGCTACACCTTC.

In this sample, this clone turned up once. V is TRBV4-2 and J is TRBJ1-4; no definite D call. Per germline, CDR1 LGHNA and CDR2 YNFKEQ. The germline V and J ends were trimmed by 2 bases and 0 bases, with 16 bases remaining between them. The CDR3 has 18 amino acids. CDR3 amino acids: CASSQNSIGIATNEKLFF. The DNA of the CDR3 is TGTGCCAGCAGCCAAAATTCTATCGGGATCGCAACTAATGAAAAACTGTTTTTT.

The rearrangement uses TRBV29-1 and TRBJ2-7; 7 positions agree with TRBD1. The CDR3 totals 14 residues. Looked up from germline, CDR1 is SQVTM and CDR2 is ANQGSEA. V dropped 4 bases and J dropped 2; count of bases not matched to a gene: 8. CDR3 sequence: CSVGGTVLAYEQYF. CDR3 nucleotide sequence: TGCAGCGTTGGGGGGACAGTCCTTGCCTACGAGCAGTACTTC.

Here the CDR3 DNA reads TGTGCCAGCAGTGAGGTAGACAGATACAATGAGCAGTTCTTC. This encodes CASSEVDRYNEQFF. The rearrangement joins TRBV25-1 to TRBJ2-1; the D gene is possibly TRBD1 (5 bases). CDR1 MGHDK and CDR2 SYGVNS come from the germline V gene. V was trimmed by 3 bases and J by 4 bases, leaving 10 bases between them. This CDR3 comprises 14 residues.

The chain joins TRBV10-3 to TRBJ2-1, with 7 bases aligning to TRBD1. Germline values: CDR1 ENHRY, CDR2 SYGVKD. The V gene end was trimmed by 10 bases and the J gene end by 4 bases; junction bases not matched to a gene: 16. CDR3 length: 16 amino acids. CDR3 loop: CATSPRQGVEYNEQFF. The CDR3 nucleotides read TGTGCCACCTCCCCCAGACAGGGAGTGGAGTACAATGAGCAGTTCTTC.